The clone carrying this T cell receptor (beta chain) showed up many times. Its antigen is undetermined. This specimen belongs to a study of breast tumors, draining lymph nodes, adjacent tissues. Overall study findings and caveats: Data only fit, rather than demonstrated, lymph node origin of most tumor T cells.

MiXCR, run by TCRdb on the multiplex PCR reads, gives a single entry per CDR3 protein. This table holds under 150,000 distinct CDR3 sequences, about 22% found once. CDR3 size: 15 residues. The trim removed 0 bases at V and 5 bases at J, leaving 5 bases unmatched. Germline V lookup: CDR1 ENHRY, CDR2 SYGVKD. Breast cancer patients provided tissue from their axillary draining lymph nodes. The TCR comes from a female donor with breast cancer. Some clones in this sample may be carry-over from other donors' samples. The chain carries TRBV10-3 and TRBJ2-7; 9 bases are a match to TRBD2. Material for sequencing was axillary lymph node tissue. The CDR3 coding sequence is TGTGCCATCAGTGAGTCTAGCGGGAGACACCACGAGCAGTACTTC. This sequence encodes CAISESSGRHHEQYF.